The next 4 T cell receptor beta chains were all read from a single sample in a study of blood T cell repertoires in COVID-19. Clones were sequenced by immunoSEQ multiplex PCR, and TCRdb holds only the in-frame ones, with some missing. Of about 400,000 clones in the sample, 88% were seen once. The material sequenced was PBMCs or T cells enriched from blood (not recorded which). Source of these receptors: a woman aged 40 to 50 with acute COVID-19.

The chain employs TRBV6-5 and TRBJ1-6, with TRBD1 matching over 7 bases. The junction had 1 base not matched to a gene; V was cut back by 8 bases and J by 9 bases. The CDR3 loop spans 11 amino acids. The germline CDR1 and CDR2 sequences are MNHEY and SVGAGI. The CDR3 protein is CASSGGSPLHF. The CDR3 nucleotides read TGTGCCAGCTCAGGGGGTTCACCCCTCCACTTT.

The chain links TRBV29-1 to TRBJ2-7, with D uncertain. CDR1 is SQVTM, CDR2 ANQGSEA, per germline. This CDR3 contains 11 residues. Trimming shortened V by 4 bases and J by 4 bases, and 8 bases separated the two germline ends. The CDR3 nucleotides are TGCAGCGTTGTAGCCCAATACGAGCAGTACTTC. Its protein product is CSVVAQYEQYF.

This chain links TRBV19 with TRBJ2-7; TRBD1 matches 10 bases. CDR3 size: 14 residues. V was clipped by 2 bases and J by 6 bases; unmatched bases: 4. From germline, CDR1 is LNHDA and CDR2 SQIVND (reference sequence). The CDR3 DNA sequence: TGTGCCAGTAGTATAAGTTGGGACAGGGGCGAGCAGTACTTC. It codes for CASSISWDRGEQYF.

This chain connects TRBV5-1 to TRBJ1-1; D may be TRBD1 (6 bases). This CDR3 is built from 15 residues. Trimming removed 3 bases from V and 1 base from J, with 13 bases in between. Germline loops: CDR1 SGHRS, CDR2 YFSETQ. In DNA, the CDR3 is TGCGCCAGCAGCTCGGCACAGGGTCCGAACACTGAAGCTTTCTTT. Its protein is CASSSAQGPNTEAFF. Looking up the rest from reference TRBV5-1 and TRBJ1-1 gives the full variable domain: KAGVTQTPRYLIKTRGQQVTLSCSPISGHRSVSWYQQTPGQGLQFLFEYFSETQRNKGNFPGRFSGRQFSNSRSEMNVSTLELGDSALYLCASSSAQGPNTEAFFGQGTRLTVV.